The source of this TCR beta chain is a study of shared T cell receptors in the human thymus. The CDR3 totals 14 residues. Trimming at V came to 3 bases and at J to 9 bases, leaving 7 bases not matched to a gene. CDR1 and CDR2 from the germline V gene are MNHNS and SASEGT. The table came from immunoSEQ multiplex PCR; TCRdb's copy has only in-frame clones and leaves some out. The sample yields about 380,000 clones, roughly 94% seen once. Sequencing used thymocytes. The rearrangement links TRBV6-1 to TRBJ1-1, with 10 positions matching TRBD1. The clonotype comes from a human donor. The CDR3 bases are TGTGCCAGCAGTGAGGGACAGGGGTGGAACCAAGCTTTCTTT. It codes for CASSEGQGWNQAFF.